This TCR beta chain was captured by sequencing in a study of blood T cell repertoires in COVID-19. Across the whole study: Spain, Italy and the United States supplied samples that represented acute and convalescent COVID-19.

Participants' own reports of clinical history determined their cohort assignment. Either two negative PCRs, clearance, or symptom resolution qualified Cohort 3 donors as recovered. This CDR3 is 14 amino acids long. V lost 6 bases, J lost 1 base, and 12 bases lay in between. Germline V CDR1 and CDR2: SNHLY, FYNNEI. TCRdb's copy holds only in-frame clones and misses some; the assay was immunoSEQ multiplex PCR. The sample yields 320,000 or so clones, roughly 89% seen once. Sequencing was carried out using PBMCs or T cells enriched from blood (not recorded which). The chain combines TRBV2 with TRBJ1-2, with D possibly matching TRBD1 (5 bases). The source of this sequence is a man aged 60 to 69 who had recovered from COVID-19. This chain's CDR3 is CASRTREFNYGYTF. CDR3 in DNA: TGTGCCAGCAGGACCAGGGAATTTAACTATGGCTACACCTTC.